The entry below gives a single TCR beta chain sequence along with its context. No antigen is known for it. Germline V CDR1 and CDR2: MNHNS, SASEGT. The V segment lost 7 bases and the J segment 4 bases; nucleotides outside the gene matches: 6. The CDR3 has 15 residues. This sample was taken from a study of shared clonotypes between healthy human individuals. About the research overall: Used for every donor were three CD4 naive, three CD4 memory, two CD8 naive and one CD8 memory plate. General observations from the study: Sorted-subset samples were not fully sequenced, rarefaction indicated. Sequencing depth was predicted to influence how clonotypes are shared among donors.

Profiled with immunoSEQ multiplex PCR; TCRdb holds only in-frame clones, not every one. There are 2 million to 2.5 million clones in the sample; approximately 96% occur only once, and 0.13% lies in the top ten. The chain links TRBV6-1 to TRBJ2-1; 11 bases fit TRBD2. The sequence came from a man younger than 30 in good health. The sequencing sample was made of naive CD4+ T cells sorted from blood. Subset meaning: CD45RA+ positively selected. The CDR3 nucleotides read TGTGCCAGCAACCCCGGGACTAGCGGTTACAATGAGCAGTTCTTC. It translates to CASNPGTSGYNEQFF.